This T cell receptor (beta chain) is from a study of blood T cells in healthy people across ages (dated by TCRdb to between 2014 and 2016). Broadly, across the study: In model experiments, template switching captured about one uniquely barcoded TCR beta cDNA molecule for every two T cells. Using the same blood draw, the study looked at two additional independent replicas of 1 million unique cDNA reads for two donors, one aged 18 to 29 and the other aged 80 or older. Four age groups were formed from the donors: young (average around 15 years), middle-aged (around 40), aged (around 68) and long-lived (about 80). To avoid experimental bias, donors of different ages were spread randomly across the sequencing lanes. Using deep sequencing normalized with unique cDNA molecular identifiers, the study measured how TCR beta repertoire diversity changes with age. What the research found in general, with its limitations: Total diversity estimates from one million sequenced T cells were considered lower bounds and underestimates. A strong correlation was found between observed TCR beta diversity and the percentage of naive T cells measured by flow cytometry. Donor CMV infection status was unknown, potentially confounding age-related changes in expanded clonotypes. Compared with the aged group, more naive CD4+ T cells, fewer expanded clones and increased TCR diversity were shown by the long-lived group, suggesting age selection. Observed TCR beta diversity per million T cells fell roughly linearly with age, and a significant reduction was already apparent by age roughly 40. Bulk unsorted PBMC profiling prevented conclusive comparison of naive and antigen-experienced compartments.

Library preparation employed 5' RACE. The data were produced on an Illumina HiSeq 2500. The second PCR ran for about 6 to 11 cycles and used a J-beta primer mix along with a sample-barcoded 5' primer. A template-switch 5' adaptor carrying 12 random nucleotides introduced a unique molecular identifier onto each TCR beta cDNA molecule. Each sample yielded at least 3 million CDR3-containing paired-end reads. All of the RNA was converted into first-strand cDNA using the Mint cDNA synthesis kit, with a TRBC-specific oligonucleotide serving as the primer. All cDNA was treated with uracil-DNA glycosylase and then went through a first 18-cycle PCR with the universal primers M1SS and BC2_uni_R. In the authors' own workflow: For normalization, 1 million high-quality reads, each with a distinct molecular identifier, were randomly selected from each sample. Reads with shared molecular identifiers were discarded instead of being binned into consensus sequences. MiTCR, set to a Q25 quality threshold and the strictest error-elimination algorithm, was used for CDR3 identification, clonotype clustering and error correction. A nonparametric unseen species model with Euler transformation was used to estimate a lower bound on total TCR beta diversity. In-frame beta chains were kept once TCRdb had trimmed the public reads at Q25 with fastp and called clones with MiXCR. CDR3 protein sequences are deduplicated, and each keeps its most common genes and DNA. The V and J calls were determined by TCRdb, not by the authors. This sample comprises almost 800,000 distinct CDR3 sequences, nearly 60% of them detected only once. The leading ten clones occupy 22% of the sample.

The germline V gene specifies SGHRS as CDR1 and YFSETQ as CDR2. V is pruned by 4 bases and J by 1 base, leaving 13 bases of the junction without a gene match. From the cysteine up to the phenylalanine, the CDR3 has a length of 17 residues. Just CDR3 DNA is preserved here, 51 bases in frame from base 1. The approximately 41 donors, aged about 6 to 100 years, were systemically healthy Caucasian individuals from Russia. Each donor gave roughly 9.5 milliliters of peripheral blood, collected into EDTA-treated Vacutainer tubes. Ficoll-Paque density-gradient centrifugation was used to isolate PBMCs, with at least 7 million obtained per sample. Total RNA, at least 5 micrograms per sample, was extracted from PBMCs with Trizol reagent. Naive CD45RAhigh/CD27high T cell percentages were measured by flow cytometry on a PBMC aliquot from every donor. As regards this clonotype: This receptor's antigen is unknown. The input lacks base qualities; no much larger clone sits a single base away.

This chain is built from TRBV5-1 and TRBJ2-5; 7 central bases correspond to TRBD1. The sequence came from a man under 40 in good health. Sequencing was carried out using blood. The nucleotide sequence reads as follows: TGCGCCAGCAGCCGTATACCAGGGACAGAACTCCAAGAGACCCAGTACTTC. Translation gives CASSRIPGTELQETQYF.